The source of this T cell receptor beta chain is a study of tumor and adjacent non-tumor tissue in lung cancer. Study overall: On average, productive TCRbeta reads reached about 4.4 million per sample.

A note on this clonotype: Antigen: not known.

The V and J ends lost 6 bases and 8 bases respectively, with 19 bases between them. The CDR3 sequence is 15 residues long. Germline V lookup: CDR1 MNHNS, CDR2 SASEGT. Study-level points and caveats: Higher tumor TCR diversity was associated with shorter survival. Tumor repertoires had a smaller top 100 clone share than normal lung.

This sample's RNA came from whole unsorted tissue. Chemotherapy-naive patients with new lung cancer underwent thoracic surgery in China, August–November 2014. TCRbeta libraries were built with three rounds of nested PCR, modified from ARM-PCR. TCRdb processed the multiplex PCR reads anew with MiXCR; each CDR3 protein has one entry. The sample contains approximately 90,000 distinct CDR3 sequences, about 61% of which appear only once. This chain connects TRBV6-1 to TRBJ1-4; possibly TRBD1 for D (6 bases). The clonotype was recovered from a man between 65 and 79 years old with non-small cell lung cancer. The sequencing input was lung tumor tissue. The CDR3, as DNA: TGTGCCAGCAGGGGTAGGGACATTGGGGTGGAAAAACTGTTTTTT. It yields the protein CASRGRDIGVEKLFF.